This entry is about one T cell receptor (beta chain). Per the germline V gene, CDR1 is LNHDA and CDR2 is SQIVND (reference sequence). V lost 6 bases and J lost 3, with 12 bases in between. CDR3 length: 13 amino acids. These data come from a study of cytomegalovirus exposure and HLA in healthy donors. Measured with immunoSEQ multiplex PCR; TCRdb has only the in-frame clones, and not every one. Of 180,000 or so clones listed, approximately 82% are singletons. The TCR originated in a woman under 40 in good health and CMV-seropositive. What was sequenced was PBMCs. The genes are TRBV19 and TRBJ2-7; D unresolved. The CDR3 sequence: CASRKTENYEQYF. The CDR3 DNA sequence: TGTGCCAGTAGAAAAACAGAGAACTACGAGCAGTACTTC. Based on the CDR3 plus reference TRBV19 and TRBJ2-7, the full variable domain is DGGITQSPKYLFRKEGQNVTLSCEQNLNHDAMYWYRQDPGQGLRLIYYSQIVNDFQKGDIAEGYSVSREKKESFPLTVTSAQKNPTAFYLCASRKTENYEQYFGPGTRLTVT.